A single sample gave rise to the 9 T cell receptor beta chains below, sequenced in a study of T cell responses to AZD1222 COVID-19 vaccine. Generated by immunoSEQ multiplex PCR, the TCRdb table keeps only in-frame clones and is missing some. The sample includes about 100,000 clones, roughly 87% seen only once; the top ten take about 15%. Sequenced material: peripheral blood, taken on day 0 of AZD1222 vaccination. These TCRs come from an adult in good health.

This clone was observed a handful of times. The chain couples TRBV12-5 to TRBJ1-5; no clear D gene. Germline assignment: CDR1 LGHNT and CDR2 FRNRAP. Deletions cut 1 base from V and 5 bases from J, with 3 bases between. This CDR3 is 12 amino acids long. For the CDR3, the DNA is TGTGCTAGTGGTTTGGCCGATCAGCCCCAGCATTTT. Protein sequence: CASGLADQPQHF.

This chain joins TRBV2 and TRBJ1-2; the match to TRBD1 covers 7 bases. V gave up 6 bases and J gave up 4 bases; unmatched junction bases: 5. The CDR3 sequence is 13 residues long. Germline CDR1 reads SNHLY; CDR2 reads FYNNEI. The CDR3 DNA reads as TGTGCCAGCAGAGGGACAGACTCCTATGGCTACACCTTC. It is translated as CASRGTDSYGYTF. The full variable domain, completed using reference TRBV2 and TRBJ1-2, is EPEVTQTPSHQVTQMGQEVILRCVPISNHLYFYWYRQILGQKVEFLVSFYNNEISEKSEIFDDQFSVERPDGSNFTLKIRSTKLEDSAMYFCASRGTDSYGYTFGSGTRLTVV.

This chain connects TRBV28 to TRBJ2-7; the match to TRBD2 covers 13 bases. The germline V gene encodes CDR1 MDHEN and CDR2 SYDVKM. The CDR3 loop spans 16 amino acids. After removal of 7 bases from V and 4 bases from J, the junction contained 10 bases not matched to a gene. The CDR3 DNA sequence: TGTGCCAGCACCCCAGGAGGACTAGCGGGAGTATACGAGCAGTACTTC. Translated, it gives CASTPGGLAGVYEQYF.

The chain carries TRBV11-3 and TRBJ2-7, with TRBD1 identical over 9 bases. The junction had 5 bases not matched to a gene; V was cut back by 5 bases and J by 6 bases. The germline V gene encodes CDR1 SGHNT and CDR2 YENEEA. The CDR3 contains 13 residues. The CDR3 reads CASSGDRESEQYF. The CDR3 coding sequence is TGTGCCAGCAGCGGGGACAGGGAGAGCGAGCAGTACTTC.

The chain couples TRBV6-2 or TRBV6-3 to TRBJ2-5; 10 positions match TRBD2. The CDR3 totals 16 residues. In germline, CDR1 is MNHEY, CDR2 SVGEGT. V was clipped by 5 bases and J by 1 base; unmatched bases: 7. The CDR3, as DNA: TGTGCCAGCAGTCCGATTAGCGGGAGGCGCCAAGAGACCCAGTACTTC. It yields the protein CASSPISGRRQETQYF.

The V gene is TRBV10-3, the J gene TRBJ2-1, with 8 bases matching TRBD2. From germline, CDR1 is ENHRY and CDR2 SYGVKD. CDR3 length equals 14 residues. Trimming took 10 bases from V and 4 from J; bases not matched to a gene: 9. DNA of the CDR3: TGTGCCACTCAGACTAGCGTCCAATACAATGAGCAGTTCTTC. Protein sequence: CATQTSVQYNEQFF.

The genes are TRBV15 and TRBJ2-7; 11 bases line up with TRBD2. CDR1 and CDR2 (germline): LNHNV, YYDKDF (reference sequence). J lost 6 bases, V lost 4 bases, and 2 bases had no gene match. The CDR3 extends over 13 amino acids. As DNA, the CDR3 is TGTGCCACCAGCATACTAGCGGGGGCCGAGCAGTACTTC. It encodes CATSILAGAEQYF.

The chain's CDR3 is CASSIGGAYEQYF. CDR3 bases: TGTGCCAGCAGTATCGGGGGGGCATACGAGCAGTACTTC. This chain links TRBV12-3 or TRBV12-4 with TRBJ2-7, with 8 bases identical to TRBD2. Trimming at V came to 5 bases and at J to 4 bases, leaving 4 bases not matched to a gene. CDR3 length: 13 amino acids.

The chain combines TRBV29-1 with TRBJ1-4; D ambiguous. Trimming pared 7 bases from V and 3 bases from J, leaving 6 bases between. From germline, CDR1 is SQVTM and CDR2 ANQGSEA. The CDR3 is 11 residues long. CDR3 coding DNA: TGCAGCGGTAGGGCTAATGAAAAACTGTTTTTT. Its translation is CSGRANEKLFF.